This TCR beta chain came from a study of shared clonotypes between healthy human individuals. Clones were read by immunoSEQ multiplex PCR, and TCRdb kept only the in-frame ones, dropping some. The sample has 2 million to 2.5 million clones; 85% to 95% are singletons. The CDR3 contains 18 residues. Trimming removed 3 bases at V and 0 bases at J, with 18 bases between. Germline CDR1 reads MGHRA; CDR2 reads YSYEKL. The source material was naive CD4+ T cells sorted from blood. As to subset: CD45RA+ positively selected. The source is a man between 18 and 29 years old in good health. V usage is TRBV4-1 and J usage is TRBJ1-5; no clear D gene. The CDR3 region has the DNA TGCGCCAGCAGCCAGTTCAGCCGGCCAGAACTTAGCAATCAGCCCCAGCATTTT. This sequence encodes CASSQFSRPELSNQPQHF.